This T cell receptor (beta chain) originates from a study of blood T cell repertoires in COVID-19. Background on the study: Researchers got acute and convalescent COVID-19 samples from the United States, Italy and Spain.

This CDR3 is built from 16 residues. Trimming removed 3 bases at V and 5 bases at J, with 17 bases between. Germline CDR1 is SGHRS and CDR2 is YFSETQ. In the authors' workflow: Amplified reference gene primers provided the basis for estimating nucleated cell counts. Here immunoSEQ multiplex PCR was the method, and the copy in TCRdb shows in-frame clones only, minus some. From that table come the V and J calls and clone size; the DNA was used to work out D and trimming. Among around 260,000 clones listed, about 90% were seen once. The specimen sequenced was peripheral blood. The sequence derives from a woman aged 50 to 60 with acute or convalescent COVID-19. The chain has TRBV5-1 and TRBJ2-2, with D possibly TRBD1 on 7 matching bases. The CDR3 region has the DNA TGCGCCAGCAGCTCCGCAGGGGGGTTGAGAACCGGGGAGCTGTTTTTT. This gives the protein CASSSAGGLRTGELFF.